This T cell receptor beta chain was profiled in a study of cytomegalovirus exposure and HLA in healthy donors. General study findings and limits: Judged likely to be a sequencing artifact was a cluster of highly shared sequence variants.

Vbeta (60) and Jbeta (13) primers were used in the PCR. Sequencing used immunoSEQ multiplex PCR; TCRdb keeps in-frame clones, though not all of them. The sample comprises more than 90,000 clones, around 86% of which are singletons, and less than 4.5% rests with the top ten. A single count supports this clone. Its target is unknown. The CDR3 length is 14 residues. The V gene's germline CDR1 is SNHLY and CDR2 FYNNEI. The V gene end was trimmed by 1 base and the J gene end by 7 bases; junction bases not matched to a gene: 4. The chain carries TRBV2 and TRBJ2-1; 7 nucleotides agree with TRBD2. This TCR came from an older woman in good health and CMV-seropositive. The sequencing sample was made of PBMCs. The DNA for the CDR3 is TGTGCCAGCAGTGAAGGGACTAGTCCAAATGAGCAGTTCTTC. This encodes CASSEGTSPNEQFF.